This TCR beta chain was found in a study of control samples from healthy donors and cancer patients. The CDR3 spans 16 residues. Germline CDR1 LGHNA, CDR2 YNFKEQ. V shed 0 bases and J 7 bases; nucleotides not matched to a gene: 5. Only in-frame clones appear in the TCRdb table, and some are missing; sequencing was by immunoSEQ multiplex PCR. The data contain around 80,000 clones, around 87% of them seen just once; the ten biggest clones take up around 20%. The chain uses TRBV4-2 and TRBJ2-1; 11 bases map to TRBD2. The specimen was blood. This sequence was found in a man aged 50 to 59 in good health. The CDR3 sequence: CASSQESLAGGNEQFF. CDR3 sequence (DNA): TGTGCCAGCAGCCAAGAATCTCTAGCGGGGGGAAATGAGCAGTTCTTC.